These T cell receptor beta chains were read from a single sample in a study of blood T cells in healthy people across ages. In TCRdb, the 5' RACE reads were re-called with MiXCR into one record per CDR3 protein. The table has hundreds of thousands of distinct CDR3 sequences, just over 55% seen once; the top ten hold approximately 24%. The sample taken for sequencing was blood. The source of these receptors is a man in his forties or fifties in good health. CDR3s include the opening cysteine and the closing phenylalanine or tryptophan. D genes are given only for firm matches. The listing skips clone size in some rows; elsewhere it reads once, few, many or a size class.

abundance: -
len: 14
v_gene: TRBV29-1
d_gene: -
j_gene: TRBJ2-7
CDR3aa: CSHRRAGTYNEQYF
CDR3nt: TGCAGCCACCGCCGGGCGGGTACCTACAATGAGCAGTACTTC

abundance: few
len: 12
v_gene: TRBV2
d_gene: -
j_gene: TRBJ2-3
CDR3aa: CASSVHTDTQYF
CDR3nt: TGTGCCAGCAGCGTACACACAGATACGCAGTATTTT

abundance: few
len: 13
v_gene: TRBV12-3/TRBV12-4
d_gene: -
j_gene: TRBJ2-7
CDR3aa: CASRSRGSYEQYF
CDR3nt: TGTGCCAGCAGGTCACGGGGTTCCTACGAGCAGTACTTC

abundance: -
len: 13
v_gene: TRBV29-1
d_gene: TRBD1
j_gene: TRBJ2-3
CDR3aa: CSLRTGRTDTQYF
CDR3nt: TGCAGCTTACGGACAGGTCGCACAGATACGCAGTATTTT

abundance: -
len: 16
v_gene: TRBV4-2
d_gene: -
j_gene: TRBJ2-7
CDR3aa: CASSQDKSGGAYEQYF
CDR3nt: TGTGCCAGCAGCCAAGATAAGAGCGGAGGGGCCTACGAGCAGTACTTC

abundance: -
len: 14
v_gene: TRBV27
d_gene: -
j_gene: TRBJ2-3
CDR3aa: CASSTRTSRDTQYF
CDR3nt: TGTGCCAGCTCGACTAGGACTTCGAGGGATACGCAGTATTTT

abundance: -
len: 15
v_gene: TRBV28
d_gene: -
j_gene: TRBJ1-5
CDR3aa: CASIPSGRSNQPQHF
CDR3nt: TGTGCCAGCATCCCGAGTGGCAGGTCCAATCAGCCTCAGCATTTT

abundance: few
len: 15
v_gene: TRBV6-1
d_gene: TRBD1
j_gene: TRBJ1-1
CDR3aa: CASSAETGRDTEAFF
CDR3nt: TGTGCCAGCAGTGCCGAGACAGGGCGGGACACTGAAGCTTTCTTT

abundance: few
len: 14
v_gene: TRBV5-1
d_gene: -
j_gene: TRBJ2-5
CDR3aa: CASSFWDSQETQYF
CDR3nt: TGCGCCAGCAGCTTTTGGGACTCTCAAGAGACCCAGTACTTC

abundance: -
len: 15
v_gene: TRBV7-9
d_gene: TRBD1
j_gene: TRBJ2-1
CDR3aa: CASSPRTGGSNEQFF
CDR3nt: TGTGCCAGCAGCCCTCGGACAGGGGGATCCAATGAGCAATTCTTC

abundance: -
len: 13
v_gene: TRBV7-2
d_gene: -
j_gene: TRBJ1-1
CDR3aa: CASSQQKNTEAFF
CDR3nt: TGTGCCAGCAGCCAACAGAAGAACACTGAAGCTTTCTTT

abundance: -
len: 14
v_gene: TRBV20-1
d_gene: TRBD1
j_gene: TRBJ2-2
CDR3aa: CSARETGLTGELFF
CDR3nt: TGCAGTGCTAGAGAGACAGGGTTAACCGGGGAGCTGTTTTTT

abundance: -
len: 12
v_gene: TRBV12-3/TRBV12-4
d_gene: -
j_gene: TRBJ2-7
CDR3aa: CASKALTYEQYF
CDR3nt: TGTGCCAGCAAGGCACTAACCTACGAGCAGTACTTC

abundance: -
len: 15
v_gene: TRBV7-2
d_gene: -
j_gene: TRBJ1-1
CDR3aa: CASSPAGGRDTEAFF
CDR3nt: TGTGCCAGCAGCCCGGCGGGGGGGCGGGACACTGAAGCTTTCTTT

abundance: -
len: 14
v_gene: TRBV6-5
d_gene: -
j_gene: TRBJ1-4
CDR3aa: CASSYSGNNEKLFF
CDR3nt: TGTGCCAGCAGTTACTCAGGGAATAATGAAAAACTGTTTTTT

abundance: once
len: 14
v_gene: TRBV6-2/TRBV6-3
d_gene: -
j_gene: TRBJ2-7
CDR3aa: CATLTGTDAYEQYF
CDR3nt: TGTGCCACCCTAACCGGGACCGATGCCTACGAGCAGTACTTC

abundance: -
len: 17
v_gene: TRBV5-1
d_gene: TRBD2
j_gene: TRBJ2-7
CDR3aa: CASSLRSSTSEYYEQYF
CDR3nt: TGCGCCAGCAGCCTCAGAAGTTCCACTAGCGAGTACTACGAGCAGTACTTC

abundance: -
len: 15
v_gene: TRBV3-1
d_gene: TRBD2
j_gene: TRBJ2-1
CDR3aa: CASSQDVSGSNEQFF
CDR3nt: TGTGCCAGCAGCCAAGATGTGAGCGGGAGCAATGAGCAGTTCTTC

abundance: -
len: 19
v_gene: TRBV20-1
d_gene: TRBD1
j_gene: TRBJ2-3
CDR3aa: CSASSGRQGGLKDTDTQYF
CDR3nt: TGCAGTGCTAGTTCGGGAAGACAGGGGGGATTGAAGGACACAGATACGCAGTATTTT

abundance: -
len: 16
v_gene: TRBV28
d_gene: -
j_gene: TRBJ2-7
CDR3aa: CASSLLGRGPFYEQYF
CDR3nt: TGTGCCAGCAGTTTATTAGGCCGGGGACCATTCTACGAGCAGTACTTC

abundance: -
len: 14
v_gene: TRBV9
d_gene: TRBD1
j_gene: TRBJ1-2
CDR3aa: CASSVALDRGGYTF
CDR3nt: TGTGCCAGCAGCGTAGCCCTGGACAGGGGCGGCTACACCTTC

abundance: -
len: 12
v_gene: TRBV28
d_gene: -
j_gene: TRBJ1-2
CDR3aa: CAGNRASYGYTF
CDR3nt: TGTGCCGGCAATCGGGCGTCTTATGGCTACACCTTC